The T cell receptor beta chain under discussion was sequenced for a study of cytomegalovirus exposure and HLA in healthy donors. Study-level background: A prior study identified approximately 120 million unique TCR beta sequences from about 179 million T cells. There were 350 to 450 genotyped donors. Of these, 75% to 90% fell in the genetic ancestry cluster associated with self-reported Caucasian donors.

V was pared by 1 base and J by 3 bases, with 7 bases between. CDR3 length: 13 residues. The germline CDR1 and CDR2 sequences are SGHRS and YFSETQ. Only a few counts were recorded for this clone. Its antigen is currently unknown. The study ran its PCR with 60 Vbeta and 13 Jbeta primers. Using immunoSEQ multiplex PCR, the repertoire was profiled, and TCRdb retains in-frame clones only, with some absent. The repertoire holds some 90,000 clones, with 65% to 75% as singletons. Study-level points and caveats: In most subjects, TCR beta sequences reportedly gave accurate predictions of HLA-A and HLA-B alleles. For most TCR beta V segments, an earlier analysis put the productive rate at about 87% or about 30% of the time.

This TCR was sampled from a woman in her 70s in good health and CMV-seropositive. The chain joins TRBV5-1 to TRBJ2-5; D ambiguous. What was sequenced was PBMCs. In DNA, the CDR3 is TGCGCCAGCAGCTTGTCCCGGGAAGAGACCCAGTACTTC. It yields the protein CASSLSREETQYF.